This T cell receptor beta chain was retrieved from a study of T cell responses to AZD1222 COVID-19 vaccine. Whole-study findings and limits: Clonal diversity was possibly underestimated, and the donors were mostly white British, with more females. Along spike, vaccine-associated CD4 TCRs were found throughout, with dominance at 160-218 and 743-854.

TCRdb keeps only in-frame clones here, not all; method: immunoSEQ multiplex PCR. The sample records about 110,000 clones, 90% being singletons. The ends lost 2 bases at V and 2 bases at J; junction bases unmatched: 17. This CDR3 contains 19 residues. Germline CDR1 is SGHTA and CDR2 is FQGNSA. A note on this clone: Its antigen remains unidentified.

Whether given at about 4 or about 12 weeks, second doses were pooled. The starting material was peripheral blood, obtained 28 days after the second AZD1222 dose. The chain employs TRBV7-2 and TRBJ2-7, with 8 bases aligning to TRBD1. This TCR derives from an adult who received the AZD1222 COVID-19 vaccine. In DNA form, the CDR3 reads TGTGCCAGCAGCTTAAGTATGCGGACAGGGCACGATCAGACCTACGAGCAGTACTTC. It is translated as CASSLSMRTGHDQTYEQYF.